These T cell receptor beta chains were read from a single sample in a study of blood T cell repertoires in COVID-19. TCRdb keeps only in-frame clones here, not all; method: immunoSEQ multiplex PCR. The sample includes some 110,000 clones, 60% to 85% of them seen just once. Sequencing was performed on peripheral blood. The receptors here all came from a man in his 70s with acute or convalescent COVID-19. Each CDR3 is given with its conserved first and last residue. A D gene is named only where the DNA matches it firmly. Clone size is stated in some rows and not others, as once, few, many or a class when expanded.

-,TRBV7-2,14,once,TRBJ2-5,TGTGCCAGCAGCTTAGTTGCAGGGGAAGAGACCCAGTACTTC,CASSLVAGEETQYF
TRBD1,TRBV5-1,17,-,TRBJ1-5,TGCGCCAGCAGCCCACGACCGGGACAGGCGTCTTATCAGCCCCAGCATTTT,CASSPRPGQASYQPQHF
-,TRBV30,14,-,TRBJ2-3,TGTGCCTGGAGGGTTTTAGCGAGTACAGATACGCAGTATTTT,CAWRVLASTDTQYF
TRBD1,TRBV4-2,17,-,TRBJ2-7,TGTGCCAGCAGCCAAGCCTCCGGGACAGGGGGCTTCTACGAGCAGTACTTC,CASSQASGTGGFYEQYF
-,TRBV5-4,16,-,TRBJ1-1,TGTGCCAGCAGCTTCCGGGGAGGGGGGGCCGGCACTGAAGCTTTCTTT,CASSFRGGGAGTEAFF
TRBD1,TRBV28,17,-,TRBJ2-1,TGTGCCAGCAGTTTAGAGGGCTGGGACAGATCCTACAATGAGCAGTTCTTC,CASSLEGWDRSYNEQFF
TRBD2,TRBV5-1,15,few,TRBJ2-1,TGCGCCAGCACCCCTGGGACTAATACCTACAATGAGCAGTTCTTC,CASTPGTNTYNEQFF
TRBD1,TRBV5-5,17,few,TRBJ2-5,TGTGCCAGCAGCCTACTCACAGGGGGCGCGACCGGAGAGACCCAGTACTTC,CASSLLTGGATGETQYF
TRBD1,TRBV10-2,17,few,TRBJ2-5,TGCGCCAGCAGTGAGTCGACGTGGGGGGACAGGCAAGAGACCCAGTACTTC,CASSESTWGDRQETQYF
TRBD1,TRBV5-1,16,-,TRBJ1-5,TGCGCCAGCAGGGAAGATCCGGGACAGGCAAATCAGCCCCAGCATTTT,CASREDPGQANQPQHF
-,TRBV14,15,-,TRBJ2-7,TGTGCCAGCAGCCAAGATCCGGAGAGCTCCTACGAGCAGTACTTC,CASSQDPESSYEQYF
TRBD1,TRBV24-1,14,-,TRBJ1-2,TGTGCCACCAGTGAAAACCGACAGGGCGGCGGCTACACCTTC,CATSENRQGGGYTF
-,TRBV6-5,15,-,TRBJ2-5,TGTGCCAGCAGTTACTCGATGGCAGGGCTAGAGACCCAGTACTTC,CASSYSMAGLETQYF
-,TRBV5-4,13,-,TRBJ2-5,TGTGCCAGCAGCACCGACAGACAAGAGACCCAGTACTTC,CASSTDRQETQYF
-,TRBV18,14,-,TRBJ1-2,TGTGCCAGCTCACGGGGAGAAGCGCGTTATGGCTACACCTTC,CASSRGEARYGYTF
TRBD1,TRBV27,14,-,TRBJ1-5,TGTGCCAGCAGCAAGACAGGGGGCAATCAGCCCCAGCATTTT,CASSKTGGNQPQHF
-,TRBV6-4,13,-,TRBJ1-1,TGTGCCAGCAGTGAGTCGGGGAACACTGAAGCTTTCTTT,CASSESGNTEAFF
TRBD1,TRBV5-1,14,-,TRBJ2-3,TGCGCCAGTCTCCAGGGGGCGGCCACAGATACGCAGTATTTT,CASLQGAATDTQYF
-,TRBV27,16,-,TRBJ1-5,TGTGCCAGCAGTCTCCGGGCAGGGGCCAGCAATCAGCCCCAGCATTTT,CASSLRAGASNQPQHF
-,TRBV4-3,17,-,TRBJ2-4,TGCGCCAGCAGCCAAGATTACTCATTGAGCGCCAAAAACATTCAGTACTTC,CASSQDYSLSAKNIQYF
-,TRBV2,13,-,TRBJ1-6,TGTGCCAGCATCAACAGGGCTAATTCACCCCTCCACTTT,CASINRANSPLHF
-,TRBV2,11,-,TRBJ1-2,TGTGCCAACGGACAGCGGGAAGGCTACACCTTC,CANGQREGYTF
-,TRBV2,17,-,TRBJ2-6,TGTGCCAGCAGAGTTTATATAAGCCCCTCTGGGGCCAACGTCCTGACTTTC,CASRVYISPSGANVLTF
-,TRBV18,12,-,TRBJ2-3,TGTGCCAGTGGGCGGGGTGCCGATACGCAGTATTTT,CASGRGADTQYF
TRBD1,TRBV30,15,-,TRBJ1-1,TGTGCCTGGAGTACGGGACAGGGGGCACGGTCTGAAGCTTTCTTT,CAWSTGQGARSEAFF
-,TRBV4-1,18,-,TRBJ2-3,TGCGCCAGCAGCCAAGCAGGACTCATCCCCCGGAGCACAGATACGCAGTATTTT,CASSQAGLIPRSTDTQYF
-,TRBV11-2,11,-,TRBJ2-7,TGTGCCAGCAGCCTCACATACGAGCAGTACTTC,CASSLTYEQYF
TRBD2,TRBV5-1,16,-,TRBJ2-2,TGCGCCAGCAGCTTGGCCGAAGCGGGAGGTGTCGGGGAGCTGTTTTTT,CASSLAEAGGVGELFF
TRBD2,TRBV9,12,few,TRBJ2-3,TGTGCCAGCGGGACTAGTTGGGATACGCAGTATTTT,CASGTSWDTQYF
TRBD2,TRBV5-6,15,-,TRBJ2-1,TGTGCCAGCAGCGACGGGACTAGTTGGCTAAATGAGCAGTTCTTC,CASSDGTSWLNEQFF
-,TRBV5-1,14,-,TRBJ1-6,TGCGCCAGGGTGAACGGGACACGGGGATCACCCCTCCACTTT,CARVNGTRGSPLHF
TRBD1,TRBV9,15,-,TRBJ2-7,TGTGCCAGCAGCGTATCGGGGACAGATCGCTACGAGCAGTACTTC,CASSVSGTDRYEQYF
-,TRBV2,15,-,TRBJ2-3,TGTGCCAGCAGTCGGACAGTTACTAGCACAGATACGCAGTATTTT,CASSRTVTSTDTQYF
-,TRBV19,11,-,TRBJ1-2,TGTGCCAGTAAAGGGGGGGACGTCCTCACCTTC,CASKGGDVLTF
TRBD1,TRBV19,14,few,TRBJ2-5,TGTGCCAGTAGTATAGGACAGGGTCAAGAGACCCAGTACTTC,CASSIGQGQETQYF
TRBD2,TRBV6-4,14,many,TRBJ2-7,TGTGCCAGCAGTGGCACTAGCGGGTCCTACGAGCAGTACTTC,CASSGTSGSYEQYF
-,TRBV7-9,14,-,TRBJ2-3,TGTGCCAGCAGCATTGGACAGCTAACAGATACGCAGTATTTT,CASSIGQLTDTQYF
-,TRBV3-1/TRBV3-2,16,few,TRBJ2-6,TGTGCCAGCAGCCAATCTCAGGGCGTCGGGGCCAACGTCCTGACTTTC,CASSQSQGVGANVLTF
-,TRBV7-9,15,-,TRBJ1-1,TGTGCCAGCAGCTTAGTTCTGGGGGGGAACACTGAAGCTTTCTTT,CASSLVLGGNTEAFF
TRBD1,TRBV5-1,13,-,TRBJ1-2,TGCGCCAGCAGCCCAGACAGGGTGAAGAGCTACACCTTC,CASSPDRVKSYTF
TRBD1,TRBV24-1,19,-,TRBJ2-6,TGTGCCACCAGTGATCCGACCGGGACAGCCCTCTCTGGGGCCAACGTCCTGACTTTC,CATSDPTGTALSGANVLTF
TRBD1,TRBV28,15,-,TRBJ1-5,TGTGCCAGCATCTCAGGGGGAGATAGCAATCAGCCCCAGCATTTT,CASISGGDSNQPQHF
-,TRBV5-5,15,many,TRBJ2-2,TGTGCCAGCAGCCTAGACCGCCAGAACACCGGGGAGCTGTTTTTT,CASSLDRQNTGELFF
-,TRBV30,14,few,TRBJ2-5,TGTGCCTGGAGTCGTCCTAGTGACCAAGAGACCCAGTACTTC,CAWSRPSDQETQYF
TRBD2,TRBV9,16,once,TRBJ2-2,TGTGCCAGCAGCGTAGCGGGGGGGCCGAACACCGGGGAGCTGTTTTTT,CASSVAGGPNTGELFF
-,TRBV7-8,14,-,TRBJ2-1,TGTGCCAGCAGCCCATTAACTGGGCGGGGGCTACAGTTCTTC,CASSPLTGRGLQFF